The 17 T cell receptor beta chains in this list originate from one sample, sequenced in a study of cytomegalovirus exposure and HLA in healthy donors. PCR primers comprised 60 Vbeta and 13 Jbeta primers. Sequenced by immunoSEQ multiplex PCR; TCRdb stores in-frame clones only, minus some. The sample shows 100,000 to 120,000 clones, approximately 84% of them seen only once. What was sequenced was PBMCs. All receptors derive from a middle-aged man in good health and CMV-seronegative.

The V call is TRBV5-1, the J call TRBJ2-5; no clear D gene. Germline lookup yields CDR1 SGHRS and CDR2 YFSETQ. The CDR3 loop spans 13 amino acids. V shed 1 base and J shed 0 bases, with 4 bases lying between them. The CDR3 region has the DNA TGCGCCAGCAGCTTGTTATACCAAGAGACCCAGTACTTC. Its translation: CASSLLYQETQYF.

The chain is built from TRBV7-9 and TRBJ1-1; TRBD1 is a possible D gene (6 bases). The CDR3 runs 14 residues. Germline V gives CDR1 SEHNR, CDR2 FQNEAQ (reference sequence). Trimming removed 2 bases from V and 6 bases from J, with 13 bases in between. CDR3 in DNA: TGTGCCAGCAGCTTACAGGGGTCTAGCTCTGAAGCTTTCTTT. Protein product: CASSLQGSSSEAFF.

To note about this clone: The same CDR3 is also encoded by other DNA sequences in this sample. This rearrangement joins TRBV6-5 to TRBJ1-1; the D is unclear. V lost 0 bases and J lost 5, with 10 bases in between. The CDR3 extends over 14 amino acids. In germline, CDR1 is MNHEY, CDR2 SVGAGI. As DNA, the CDR3 is TGTGCCAGCAGTTACTCTGGCGGGGTTACTGAAGCTTTCTTT. The encoded protein is CASSYSGGVTEAFF.

The chain is built from TRBV11-2 and TRBJ2-5; 8 bases match TRBD1. CDR1 SGHAT and CDR2 FQNNGV come from the germline V gene. This CDR3 is 13 amino acids long. The junction had 2 bases not matched to a gene; V was cut back by 5 bases and J by 3 bases. CDR3 sequence reads: CASSPDREETQYF. The CDR3 DNA reads as TGTGCCAGCAGCCCGGACAGGGAAGAGACCCAGTACTTC.

This rearrangement joins TRBV5-1 to TRBJ1-2; 7 bases fit TRBD1. Looked up from germline, CDR1 is SGHRS and CDR2 is YFSETQ. V shed 3 bases, J shed 1 base, and the junction held 6 bases outside the gene matches. This CDR3 comprises 15 residues. The CDR3 DNA follows: TGCGCCAGCAGCTCGGGACAGCCTCTTAACTATGGCTACACCTTC. It codes for CASSSGQPLNYGYTF.

CDR3 protein: CASSVGRGQAFF. For the CDR3, the DNA is TGTGCCAGCAGCGTAGGCAGGGGTCAAGCTTTCTTT. The chain recombines TRBV9 with TRBJ1-1; D perhaps matches TRBD1 (6 bases). Germline V CDR1 and CDR2: SGDLS, YYNGEE. The CDR3 has 12 residues. V was shortened by 0 bases and J by 9 bases, with 9 bases between the two germline ends.

The rearrangement joins TRBV2 to TRBJ1-2; the D gene is possibly TRBD1 (6 bases). Germline V lookup: CDR1 SNHLY, CDR2 FYNNEI. The CDR3 is made up of 13 amino acids. V lost 3 bases and J lost 8, with 13 bases in between. CDR3 sequence (DNA): TGTGCCAGCAGTGACCTCCGCGGGGGCGGCTACACCTTC. It is translated as CASSDLRGGGYTF.

The V and J genes are TRBV20-1 and TRBJ1-4, with no clear D. The CDR3 is 9 amino acids. V was pared by 3 bases and J by 13 bases, with 6 bases between. Per germline, CDR1 DFQATT and CDR2 SNEGSKA (reference sequence). The CDR3, as DNA: TGCAGTGCTAGCCCGGGACTGTTTTTT. Its protein product is CSASPGLFF.

The rearrangement links TRBV5-1 to TRBJ1-4; a possible D gene is TRBD1 (5 bases). Germline CDR1 reads SGHRS; CDR2 reads YFSETQ. There are 15 residues in the CDR3. Trimming left V 4 bases short and J 5 bases short, with 15 bases between. CDR3: CASSRSGVENEKLFF. DNA for the CDR3: TGCGCCAGCAGCCGGTCGGGGGTGGAGAATGAAAAACTGTTTTTT.

The rearrangement uses TRBV11-2 and TRBJ2-7; 11 bases line up with TRBD2. Germline V CDR1 and CDR2: SGHAT, FQNNGV. The CDR3 is made up of 14 amino acids. V was clipped by 5 bases and J by 5 bases; unmatched bases: 5. The CDR3 bases are TGTGCCAGCAGCCAAGTTAGCGGGGGGGACGAGCAGTACTTC. Its protein is CASSQVSGGDEQYF.

The chain recombines TRBV9 with TRBJ1-2; D unclear. The CDR3 is 18 residues long. Trimming pared 6 bases from V and 4 bases from J, leaving 28 bases between. Germline V CDR1 and CDR2: SGDLS, YYNGEE. The CDR3 sequence: CASTPIREKLGGGYGYTF. DNA of the CDR3: TGTGCCAGCACCCCCATTAGGGAAAAATTAGGAGGTGGCTATGGCTACACCTTC.

The rearrangement links TRBV5-1 to TRBJ1-1, with 7 bases aligning to TRBD1. The CDR3 has 14 amino acids. The junction had 2 bases not matched to a gene; V was cut back by 0 bases and J by 3 bases. CDR1 and CDR2 from the germline V gene are SGHRS and YFSETQ. Here the CDR3 DNA reads TGCGCCAGCAGCTTGGCAGGGGGAGACACTGAAGCTTTCTTT. Its protein is CASSLAGGDTEAFF. The whole variable domain, remainder taken from reference TRBV5-1 and TRBJ1-1, is KAGVTQTPRYLIKTRGQQVTLSCSPISGHRSVSWYQQTPGQGLQFLFEYFSETQRNKGNFPGRFSGRQFSNSRSEMNVSTLELGDSALYLCASSLAGGDTEAFFGQGTRLTVV.

The rearrangement uses TRBV14 and TRBJ2-5; TRBD2 aligns across 9 bases. Unmatched junction bases numbered 7, after V lost 4 bases and J lost 7 bases. CDR1 is SGHDN and CDR2 is FVKESK in the germline V gene. This CDR3 spans 14 amino acids. The CDR3 sequence is CASSRLAGLRTQYF. CDR3 in DNA: TGTGCCAGCAGCCGGCTAGCGGGGCTTAGGACCCAGTACTTC.

This clone appeared a single time. The rearrangement uses TRBV19 and TRBJ1-3; TRBD1 matches at 9 bases. The CDR3 runs to 16 residues. V shed 5 bases and J 4 bases; nucleotides not matched to a gene: 9. Germline CDR1 LNHDA, CDR2 SQIVND (reference sequence). The CDR3 region is CASSRPGQGGGNTIYF. The CDR3 DNA follows: TGTGCCAGTAGTCGGCCGGGACAGGGCGGAGGAAACACCATATATTTT.

V gene TRBV6-6 combines with J gene TRBJ2-7; D is ambiguous. The ends were cut back, 1 base at V and 5 bases at J, with 3 bases in the middle. CDR3 length equals 11 residues. Per the germline V gene, CDR1 is MNHNY and CDR2 is SVGAGI (reference sequence). The DNA of the CDR3 is TGTGCCAGCAGTTACTTAGACGAGCAGTACTTC. Translation gives CASSYLDEQYF.

This clone was counted only a few times. J is TRBJ2-5 and V is TRBV5-1; 12 bases align to TRBD2. Trimming removed 4 bases from V and 5 bases from J; junction bases left unmatched: 18. This CDR3 contains 19 residues. Germline loops: CDR1 SGHRS, CDR2 YFSETQ. The DNA of the CDR3 is TGCGCCAGCAGCCTCGAATGGTCTAGCGGGGGGGCCGTTCTGGAGACCCAGTACTTC. This codes for CASSLEWSSGGAVLETQYF.

V gene TRBV4-2 combines with J gene TRBJ2-7; tentative D call: TRBD1 (6 bases). The CDR3 totals 17 residues. V lost 4 bases and J 1 base, leaving 20 bases between the germline ends. CDR1 is LGHNA and CDR2 is YNFKEQ in the germline V gene. The CDR3 reads CASSLGQGQGRSYEQYF. The CDR3, as DNA: TGTGCCAGCAGCCTGGGTCAGGGGCAGGGCAGATCCTACGAGCAGTACTTC.